The following is a T cell receptor beta chain sequence with its context. Original processing methods: Reference gene primer amplification gave nucleated cell count estimates. The protocol was immunoSEQ multiplex PCR, while the TCRdb copy is restricted to in-frame clones and leaves out a portion. V and J calls and clone size come straight from that table; D and trimming were deduced from the DNA. The profile shows about 140,000 clones, around 84% of them singletons. The data are from a study of blood T cell repertoires in COVID-19. The CDR3 length is 13 residues. The junction had 2 bases not matched to a gene; V was cut back by 4 bases and J by 5 bases. CDR1 and CDR2 (germline): SGHVS, FQNEAQ.

The source material was peripheral blood. J is TRBJ1-1 and V is TRBV7-8; 9 bases align to TRBD1. This sequence originates from a woman aged 60-75 years with acute or convalescent COVID-19. The CDR3 nucleotides are TGTGCCAGCAGCTGGGACAGGGCAACTGAAGCTTTCTTT. Translation: CASSWDRATEAFF. Based on the CDR3 plus reference TRBV7-8 and TRBJ1-1, the full variable domain is GAGVSQSPRYKVAKRGQDVALRCDPISGHVSLFWYQQALGQGPEFLTYFQNEAQLDKSGLPSDRFFAERPEGSVSTLKIQRTQQEDSAVYLCASSWDRATEAFFGQGTRLTVV.